This T cell receptor (beta chain) was retrieved from a study of blood T cell repertoires in COVID-19. Study-level information: Specimens from acute and convalescent COVID-19 originated in the United States, Italy and Spain.

Authors' processing steps: Reference gene primer amplification in the assay estimated nucleated cell counts. Here immunoSEQ multiplex PCR was the method, and the copy in TCRdb shows in-frame clones only, minus some. Clonal size and the V and J genes are those of that table, whereas D and trimming came from the DNA. The table records approximately 300,000 clones, about 85% of them present only once. The J segment lost 3 bases and the V segment lost 1 base, leaving 6 bases of the junction unmatched. This CDR3 contains 15 residues. Germline V lookup: CDR1 SGHNT, CDR2 YYREEE (reference sequence). This clonotype was sampled from a human donor with COVID-19, enrolled during active disease. The donor label of this sample is uncertain. Sequenced: peripheral blood. The chain links TRBV5-4 to TRBJ1-2; TRBD1 matches 7 bases. In DNA, the CDR3 is TGTGCCAGCAGCTTGAATGCAGGGGGGCACTATGGCTACACCTTC. Its translation is CASSLNAGGHYGYTF.